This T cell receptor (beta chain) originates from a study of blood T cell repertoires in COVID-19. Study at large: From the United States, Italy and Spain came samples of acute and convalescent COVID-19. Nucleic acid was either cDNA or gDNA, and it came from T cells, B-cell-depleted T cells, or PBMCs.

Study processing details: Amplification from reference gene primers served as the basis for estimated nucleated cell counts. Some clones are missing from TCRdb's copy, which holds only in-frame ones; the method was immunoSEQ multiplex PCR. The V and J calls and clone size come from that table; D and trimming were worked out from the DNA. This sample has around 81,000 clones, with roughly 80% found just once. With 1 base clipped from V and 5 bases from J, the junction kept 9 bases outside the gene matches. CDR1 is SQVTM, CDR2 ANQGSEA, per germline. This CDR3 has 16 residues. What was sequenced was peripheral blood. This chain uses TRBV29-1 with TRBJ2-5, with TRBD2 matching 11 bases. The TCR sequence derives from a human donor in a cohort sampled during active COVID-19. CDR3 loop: CSVEGASGGLGETQYF. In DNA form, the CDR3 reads TGCAGCGTTGAAGGGGCTAGCGGGGGGCTGGGGGAGACCCAGTACTTC.